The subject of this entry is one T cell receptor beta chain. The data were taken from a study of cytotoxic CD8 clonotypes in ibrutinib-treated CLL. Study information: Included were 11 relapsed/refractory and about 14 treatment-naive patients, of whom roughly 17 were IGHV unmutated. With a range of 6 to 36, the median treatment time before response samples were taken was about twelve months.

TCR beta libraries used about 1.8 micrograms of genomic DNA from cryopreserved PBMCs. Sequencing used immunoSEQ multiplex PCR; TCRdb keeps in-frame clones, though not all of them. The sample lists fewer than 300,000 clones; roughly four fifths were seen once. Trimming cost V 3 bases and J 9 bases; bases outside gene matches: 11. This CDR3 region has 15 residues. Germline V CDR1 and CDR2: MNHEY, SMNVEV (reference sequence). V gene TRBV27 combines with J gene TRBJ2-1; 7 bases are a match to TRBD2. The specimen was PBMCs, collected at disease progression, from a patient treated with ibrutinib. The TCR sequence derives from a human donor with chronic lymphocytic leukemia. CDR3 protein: CASSFFSLAIGEQFF. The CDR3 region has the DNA TGTGCCAGCAGTTTCTTCTCACTAGCGATCGGTGAGCAGTTCTTC.